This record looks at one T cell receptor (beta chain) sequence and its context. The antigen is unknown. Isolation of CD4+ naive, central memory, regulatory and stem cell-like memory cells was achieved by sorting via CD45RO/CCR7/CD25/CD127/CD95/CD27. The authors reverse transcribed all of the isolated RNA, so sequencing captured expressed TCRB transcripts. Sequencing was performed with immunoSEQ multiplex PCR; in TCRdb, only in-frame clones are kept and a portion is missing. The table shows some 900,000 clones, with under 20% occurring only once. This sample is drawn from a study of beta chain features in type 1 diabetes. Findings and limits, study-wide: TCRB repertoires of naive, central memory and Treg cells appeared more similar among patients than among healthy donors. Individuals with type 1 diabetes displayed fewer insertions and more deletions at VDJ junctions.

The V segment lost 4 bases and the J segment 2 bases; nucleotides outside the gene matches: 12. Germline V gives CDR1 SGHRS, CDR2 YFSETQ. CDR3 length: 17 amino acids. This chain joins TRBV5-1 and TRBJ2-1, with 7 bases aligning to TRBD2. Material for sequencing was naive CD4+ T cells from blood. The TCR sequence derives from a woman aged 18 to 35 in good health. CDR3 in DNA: TGCGCCAGCAGCCCAGGGATGGGGAGGGAAACCTACAATGAGCAGTTCTTC. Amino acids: CASSPGMGRETYNEQFF.